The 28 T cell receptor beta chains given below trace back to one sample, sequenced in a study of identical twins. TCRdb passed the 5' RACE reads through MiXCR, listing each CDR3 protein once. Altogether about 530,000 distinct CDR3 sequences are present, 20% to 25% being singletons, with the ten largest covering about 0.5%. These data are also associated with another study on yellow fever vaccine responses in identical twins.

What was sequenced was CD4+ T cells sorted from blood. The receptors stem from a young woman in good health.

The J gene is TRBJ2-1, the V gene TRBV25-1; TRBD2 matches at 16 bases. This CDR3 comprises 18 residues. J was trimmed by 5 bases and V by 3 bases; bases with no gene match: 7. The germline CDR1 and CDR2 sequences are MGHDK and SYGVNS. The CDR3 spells CASSDRGTSGGAHNEQFF. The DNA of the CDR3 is TGTGCCAGCAGTGATCGTGGGACTAGCGGGGGGGCCCACAATGAGCAGTTCTTC.

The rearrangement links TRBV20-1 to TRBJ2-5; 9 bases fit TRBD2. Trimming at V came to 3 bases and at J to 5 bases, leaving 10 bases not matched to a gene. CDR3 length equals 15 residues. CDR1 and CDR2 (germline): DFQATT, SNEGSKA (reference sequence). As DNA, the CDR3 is TGCAGTGCTAGGGGCGGGGGGGCATCTATGGAGACCCAGTACTTC. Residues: CSARGGGASMETQYF.

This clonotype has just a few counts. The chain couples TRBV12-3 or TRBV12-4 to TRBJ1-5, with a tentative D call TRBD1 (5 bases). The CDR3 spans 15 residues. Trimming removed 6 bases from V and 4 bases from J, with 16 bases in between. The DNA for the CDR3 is TGTGCCAGCAGCTACTCAGGGATGGCGAATCAGCCCCAGCATTTT. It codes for CASSYSGMANQPQHF.

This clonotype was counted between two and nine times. This CDR3 is CASSADKNTGELFF. CDR3 bases: TGTGCCAGCAGCGCCGACAAGAACACCGGGGAGCTGTTTTTT. The chain couples TRBV7-7 to TRBJ2-2; D unclear. V lost 5 bases, J lost 1 base, and 8 bases lay in between. CDR1 is SSHAT and CDR2 is FNYEAQ in the germline V gene (reference sequence). The CDR3 totals 14 residues.

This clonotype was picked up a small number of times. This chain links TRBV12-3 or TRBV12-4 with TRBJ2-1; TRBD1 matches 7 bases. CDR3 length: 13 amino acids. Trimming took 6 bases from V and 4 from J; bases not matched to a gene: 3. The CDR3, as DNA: TGTGCCAGCAGACAGGGGAGTTACAATGAGCAGTTCTTC. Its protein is CASRQGSYNEQFF.

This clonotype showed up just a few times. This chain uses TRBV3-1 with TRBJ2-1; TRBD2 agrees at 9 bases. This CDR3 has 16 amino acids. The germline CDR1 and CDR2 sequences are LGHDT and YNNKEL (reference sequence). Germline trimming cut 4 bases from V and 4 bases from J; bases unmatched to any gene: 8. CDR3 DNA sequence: TGTGCCAGCAGCCCCTCCGGGACTAGCTCTTACAATGAGCAGTTCTTC. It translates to CASSPSGTSSYNEQFF.

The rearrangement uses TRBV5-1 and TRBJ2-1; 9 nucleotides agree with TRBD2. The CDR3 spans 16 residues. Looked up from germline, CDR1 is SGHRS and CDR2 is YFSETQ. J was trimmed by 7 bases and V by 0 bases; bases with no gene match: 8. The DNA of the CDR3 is TGCGCCAGCAGCTTGGATGCTAGCGGGAAGGCAAATGAGCAGTTCTTC. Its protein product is CASSLDASGKANEQFF. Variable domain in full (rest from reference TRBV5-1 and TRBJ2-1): KAGVTQTPRYLIKTRGQQVTLSCSPISGHRSVSWYQQTPGQGLQFLFEYFSETQRNKGNFPGRFSGRQFSNSRSEMNVSTLELGDSALYLCASSLDASGKANEQFFGPGTRLTVL.

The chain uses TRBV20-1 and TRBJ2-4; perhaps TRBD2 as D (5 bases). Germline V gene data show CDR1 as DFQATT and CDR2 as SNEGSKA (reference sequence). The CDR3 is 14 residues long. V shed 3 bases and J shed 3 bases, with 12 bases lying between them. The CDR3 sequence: CSASLRVDKNIQYF. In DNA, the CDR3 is TGCAGTGCTAGTCTGCGGGTGGACAAAAACATTCAGTACTTC.

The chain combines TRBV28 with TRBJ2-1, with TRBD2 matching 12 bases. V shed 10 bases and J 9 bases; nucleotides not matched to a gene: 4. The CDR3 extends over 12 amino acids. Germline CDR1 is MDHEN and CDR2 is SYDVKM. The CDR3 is CATLAGGGEQFF. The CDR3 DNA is TGTGCCACCCTAGCGGGAGGGGGTGAGCAGTTCTTC.

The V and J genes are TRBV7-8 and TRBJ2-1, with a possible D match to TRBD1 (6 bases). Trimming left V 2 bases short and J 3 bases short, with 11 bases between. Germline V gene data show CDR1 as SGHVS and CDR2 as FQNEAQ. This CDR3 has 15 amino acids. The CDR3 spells CASSLLRGHYNEQFF. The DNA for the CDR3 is TGTGCCAGCAGCTTACTCAGGGGCCACTACAATGAGCAGTTCTTC. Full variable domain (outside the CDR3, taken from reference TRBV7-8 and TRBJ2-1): GAGVSQSPRYKVAKRGQDVALRCDPISGHVSLFWYQQALGQGPEFLTYFQNEAQLDKSGLPSDRFFAERPEGSVSTLKIQRTQQEDSAVYLCASSLLRGHYNEQFFGPGTRLTVL.

The CDR3 protein is CASSLGGLAGAAEQFF. As DNA, the CDR3 is TGTGCCAGCAGTTTAGGCGGACTAGCGGGAGCGGCTGAGCAGTTCTTC. The V call is TRBV12-3 or TRBV12-4, the J call TRBJ2-1; TRBD2 aligns across 13 bases. CDR3 length equals 16 residues. V shed 1 base and J 9 bases; nucleotides not matched to a gene: 6.

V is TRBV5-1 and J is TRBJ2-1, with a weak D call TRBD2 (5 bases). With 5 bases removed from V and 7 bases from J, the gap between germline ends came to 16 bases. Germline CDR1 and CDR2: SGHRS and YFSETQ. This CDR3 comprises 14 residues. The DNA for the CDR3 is TGCGCCAGCAGGGGCGCCACTAGTGGGAATGAGCAGTTCTTC. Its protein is CASRGATSGNEQFF. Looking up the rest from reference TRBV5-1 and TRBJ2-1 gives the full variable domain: KAGVTQTPRYLIKTRGQQVTLSCSPISGHRSVSWYQQTPGQGLQFLFEYFSETQRNKGNFPGRFSGRQFSNSRSEMNVSTLELGDSALYLCASRGATSGNEQFFGPGTRLTVL.

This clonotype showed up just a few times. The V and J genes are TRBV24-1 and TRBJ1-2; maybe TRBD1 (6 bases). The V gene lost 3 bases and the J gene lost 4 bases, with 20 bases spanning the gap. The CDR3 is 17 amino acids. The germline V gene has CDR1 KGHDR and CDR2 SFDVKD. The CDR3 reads CATSDRGTPKEPYGYTF. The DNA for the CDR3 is TGTGCCACCAGTGATCGCGGGACACCCAAAGAGCCCTATGGCTACACCTTC.

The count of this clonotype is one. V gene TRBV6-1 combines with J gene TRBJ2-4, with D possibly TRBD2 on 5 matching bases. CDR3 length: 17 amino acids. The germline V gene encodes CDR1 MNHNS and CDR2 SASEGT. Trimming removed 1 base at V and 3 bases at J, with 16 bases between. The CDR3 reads CASSEVPGNKVKNIQYF. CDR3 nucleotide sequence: TGTGCCAGCAGTGAAGTACCCGGGAATAAGGTCAAAAACATTCAGTACTTC.

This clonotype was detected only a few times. The CDR3 sequence is CATSINTGELFF. Here the CDR3 DNA reads TGTGCCACCAGCATAAACACCGGGGAGCTGTTTTTT. The V gene is TRBV15, the J gene TRBJ2-2; D ambiguous. The CDR3 length is 12 residues. V dropped 4 bases and J dropped 2 bases, with 2 bases sitting between them. Looked up from germline, CDR1 is LNHNV and CDR2 is YYDKDF (reference sequence).

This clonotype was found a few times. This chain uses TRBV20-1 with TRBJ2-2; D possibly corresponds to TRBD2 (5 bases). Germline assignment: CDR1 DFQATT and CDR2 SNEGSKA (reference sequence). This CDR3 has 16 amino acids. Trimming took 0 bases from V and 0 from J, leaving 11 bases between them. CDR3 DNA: TGCAGTGCTAGAGATTCCCCGGGATCGAACACCGGGGAGCTGTTTTTT. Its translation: CSARDSPGSNTGELFF.

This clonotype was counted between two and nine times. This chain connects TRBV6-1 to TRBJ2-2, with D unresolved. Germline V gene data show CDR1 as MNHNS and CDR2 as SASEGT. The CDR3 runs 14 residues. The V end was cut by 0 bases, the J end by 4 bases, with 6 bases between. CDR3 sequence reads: CASSEAYSTGELFF. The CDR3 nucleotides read TGTGCCAGCAGTGAAGCCTACAGCACCGGGGAGCTGTTTTTT.

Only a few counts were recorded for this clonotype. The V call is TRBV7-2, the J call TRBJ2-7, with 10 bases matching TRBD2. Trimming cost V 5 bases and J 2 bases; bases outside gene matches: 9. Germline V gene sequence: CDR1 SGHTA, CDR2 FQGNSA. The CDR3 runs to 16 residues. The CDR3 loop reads CASSRTSGNPTYEQYF. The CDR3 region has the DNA TGTGCCAGCAGCCGGACTAGCGGTAACCCGACCTACGAGCAGTACTTC.

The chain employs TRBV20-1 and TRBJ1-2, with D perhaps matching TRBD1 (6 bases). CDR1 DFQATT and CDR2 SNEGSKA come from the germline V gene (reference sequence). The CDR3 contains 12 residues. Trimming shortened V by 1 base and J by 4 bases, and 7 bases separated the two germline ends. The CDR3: CSARAGAYGYTF. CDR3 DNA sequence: TGCAGTGCTAGAGCGGGGGCCTATGGCTACACCTTC.

CDR3 in DNA: TGCGCCAGCAGCCAAGTCAGAGCGGCTACAGATACGCAGTATTTT. Translated, it gives CASSQVRAATDTQYF. The genes are TRBV4-1 and TRBJ2-3, with TRBD2 as a possible D gene (5 bases). The CDR3 sequence is 15 residues long. Trimming left V 1 base short and J 3 bases short, with 11 bases between. Per the germline V gene, CDR1 is MGHRA and CDR2 is YSYEKL.

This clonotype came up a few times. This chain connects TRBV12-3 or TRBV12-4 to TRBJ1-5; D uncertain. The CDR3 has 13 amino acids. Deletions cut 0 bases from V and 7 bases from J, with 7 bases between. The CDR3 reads CASSLAGSQPQHF. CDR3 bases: TGTGCCAGCAGTTTAGCGGGGAGCCAGCCCCAGCATTTT.

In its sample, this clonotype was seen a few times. Here the CDR3 DNA reads TGCGCCAGCAGCTCCGGAAGAGGGTTATACAATGAGCAGTTCTTC. This gives the protein CASSSGRGLYNEQFF. The J gene is TRBJ2-1, the V gene TRBV5-1, with a possible D match to TRBD2 (5 bases). The length of the CDR3 is 15 residues. Germline V gene lookup returns CDR1 SGHRS and CDR2 YFSETQ. The germline V and J ends were trimmed by 3 bases and 4 bases, with 14 bases remaining between them.

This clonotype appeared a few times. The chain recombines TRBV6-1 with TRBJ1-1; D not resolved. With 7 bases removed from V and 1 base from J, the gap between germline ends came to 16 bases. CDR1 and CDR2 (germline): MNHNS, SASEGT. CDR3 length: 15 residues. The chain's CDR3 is CASKLRGFGNTEAFF. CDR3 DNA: TGTGCCAGCAAACTACGAGGGTTCGGGAACACTGAAGCTTTCTTT.

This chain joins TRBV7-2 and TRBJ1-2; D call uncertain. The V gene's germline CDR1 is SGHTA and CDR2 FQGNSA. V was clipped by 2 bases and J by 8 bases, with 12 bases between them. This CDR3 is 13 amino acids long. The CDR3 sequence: CASSLFIEVGYTF. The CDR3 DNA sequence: TGTGCCAGCAGCTTATTCATCGAAGTCGGCTACACCTTC.

The CDR3 nucleotides are TGTGCCAGCAGTTTAGGTATCCTAAACATTCAGTACTTC. Its translation: CASSLGILNIQYF. The chain employs TRBV12-3 or TRBV12-4 and TRBJ2-4; D is unclear. Trimming took off 1 base at V and 6 bases at J, with 7 bases between the two ends. The CDR3 is 13 amino acids.

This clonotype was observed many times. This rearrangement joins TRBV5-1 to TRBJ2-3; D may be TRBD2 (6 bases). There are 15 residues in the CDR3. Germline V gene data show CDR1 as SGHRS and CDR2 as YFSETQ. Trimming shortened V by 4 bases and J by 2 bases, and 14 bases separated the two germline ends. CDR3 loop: CASSLGGVSTDTQYF. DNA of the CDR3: TGCGCCAGCAGCCTGGGCGGGGTATCCACAGATACGCAGTATTTT.

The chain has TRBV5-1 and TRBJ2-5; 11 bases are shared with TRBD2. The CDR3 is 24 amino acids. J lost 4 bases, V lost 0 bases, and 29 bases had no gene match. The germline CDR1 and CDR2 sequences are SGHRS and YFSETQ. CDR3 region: CASSLELPDRGILAGEWTIETQYF. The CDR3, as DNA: TGCGCCAGCAGCTTGGAGTTGCCGGACAGGGGAATACTAGCGGGAGAATGGACGATAGAGACCCAGTACTTC. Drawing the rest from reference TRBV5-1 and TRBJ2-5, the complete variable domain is KAGVTQTPRYLIKTRGQQVTLSCSPISGHRSVSWYQQTPGQGLQFLFEYFSETQRNKGNFPGRFSGRQFSNSRSEMNVSTLELGDSALYLCASSLELPDRGILAGEWTIETQYFGPGTRLLVL.

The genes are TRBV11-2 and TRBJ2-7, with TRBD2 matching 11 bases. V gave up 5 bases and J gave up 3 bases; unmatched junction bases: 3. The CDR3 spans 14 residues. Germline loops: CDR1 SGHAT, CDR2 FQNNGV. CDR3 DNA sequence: TGTGCCAGCAGCAATAGCGGGGGGGACTACGAGCAGTACGTC. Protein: CASSNSGGDYEQYV.